This T cell receptor beta chain originates from a study of cytomegalovirus exposure and HLA in healthy donors. Notes on the study in general: In a later analysis, a genetic analysis reported fewer productive-TCR N-insertions in an Asian-associated ancestry cluster than the cohort average. When the data were analyzed later, several of the most significant clusters appeared to be linked to common viral pathogens.

This clone has only one observation. Its antigen is still unknown. Researchers ran the PCR with 60 Vbeta and 13 Jbeta primers. Clones were read by immunoSEQ multiplex PCR, and TCRdb kept only the in-frame ones, dropping some. The sample includes 95,000 to 150,000 clones, 75% to 85% of them seen just once. The length of the CDR3 is 15 residues. The V end lost 2 bases, the J end lost 1 base, and 10 bases lay between the germline ends. Germline V gene sequence: CDR1 SGHNT, CDR2 YYREEE (reference sequence). This chain links TRBV5-4 with TRBJ2-1; D perhaps matches TRBD2 (6 bases). The sequence was obtained from a female donor in good health and CMV-seropositive. What was sequenced was PBMCs. CDR3 in amino acids: CASSLPSVSYNEQFF. The CDR3, as DNA: TGTGCCAGCAGCTTACCTAGCGTATCCTACAATGAGCAGTTCTTC.